Listed here is a single TCR beta chain. Antigen unknown. Sequencing used immunoSEQ multiplex PCR; TCRdb keeps in-frame clones, though not all of them. The table shows more than 20,000 clones, with about 92% occurring only once. Trimming at V came to 7 bases and at J to 4 bases, leaving 5 bases not matched to a gene. The germline gives CDR1 LNHDA, CDR2 SQIVND (reference sequence). This CDR3 is built from 13 residues. This sample stems from a study of graft-versus-host responses after intestinal transplantation. Study background: As for transplant type, recipients had multivisceral, liver-intestinal, or isolated intestinal grafts. Following induction with anti-thymocyte globulin, all recipients were given tacrolimus and steroids for about 3 years.

Study-level findings and limits: Circulating GvH clones peaking coincided with falling HvG clones soon after transplant.

The V call is TRBV19, the J call TRBJ1-1; the match to TRBD1 covers 8 bases. The clonotype comes from a human patient who received an intestinal transplant, so some T cells may come from the graft donor. The sequencing here drew on PBMCs, taken roughly 260 days after intestinal transplant. The CDR3: CASTTGTGTEAFF. In nucleotides, the CDR3 is TGTGCCAGTACCACCGGGACAGGCACTGAAGCTTTCTTT.